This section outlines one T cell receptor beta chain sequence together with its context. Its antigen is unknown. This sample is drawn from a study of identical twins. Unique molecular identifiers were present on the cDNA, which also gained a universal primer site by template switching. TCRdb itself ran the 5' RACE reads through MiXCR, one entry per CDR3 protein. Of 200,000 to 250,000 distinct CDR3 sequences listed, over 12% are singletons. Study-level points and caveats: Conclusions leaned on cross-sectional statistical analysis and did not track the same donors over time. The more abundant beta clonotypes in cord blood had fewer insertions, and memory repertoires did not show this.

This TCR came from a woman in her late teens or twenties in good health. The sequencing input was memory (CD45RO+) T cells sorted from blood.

The CDR3 DNA reads as TGTGCCAGCAGCTTCACAGGGGCGGTCTATGGCTACACCTTC. It is translated as CASSFTGAVYGYTF. V gene TRBV7-2 combines with J gene TRBJ1-2; 7 bases are shared with TRBD1. V lost 3 bases to trimming and J lost 4 bases; unmatched junction nucleotides: 5. This CDR3 has 14 residues. The germline gives CDR1 SGHTA, CDR2 FQGNSA.